The 29 T cell receptor beta chains below all came from one sample that was sequenced in a study of T cell responses to AZD1222 COVID-19 vaccine. Data came from immunoSEQ multiplex PCR; TCRdb stores just in-frame clones and leaves some out. The table lists about 150,000 clones, about nine tenths of them singletons. The input for sequencing was peripheral blood, taken on day 0 of AZD1222 vaccination. The receptors were sampled from an adult in good health.

V and J are TRBV6-5 and TRBJ2-1, with 10 bases aligning to TRBD1. V lost 10 bases to trimming and J lost 6 bases; unmatched junction nucleotides: 6. Germline V gene data show CDR1 as MNHEY and CDR2 as SVGAGI. This CDR3 contains 13 residues. CDR3 sequence reads: CATTGTGVNEQFF. As DNA, the CDR3 is TGTGCCACCACCGGGACAGGGGTCAATGAGCAGTTCTTC.

The V call is TRBV28, the J call TRBJ2-7, with 8 bases identical to TRBD1. Per germline, CDR1 MDHEN and CDR2 SYDVKM. Germline trimming cut 3 bases from V and 0 bases from J; bases unmatched to any gene: 4. CDR3 length: 15 residues. CDR3 coding DNA: TGTGCCAGCAGTTTCTTTGGGACAGGCTCCTACGAGCAGTACTTC. Translating it yields CASSFFGTGSYEQYF.

The chain combines TRBV24-1 with TRBJ2-2; D remains unclear. Trimming removed 9 bases from V and 4 bases from J, with 8 bases in between. The CDR3 sequence is 12 residues long. CDR1 and CDR2 from the germline V gene are KGHDR and SFDVKD. The CDR3: CATSTVTGELFF. DNA of the CDR3: TGTGCCACCTCGACTGTCACCGGGGAGCTGTTTTTT.

This chain uses TRBV6-2 or TRBV6-3 with TRBJ2-1; 8 nucleotides align to TRBD1. The length of the CDR3 is 15 residues. Germline CDR1 MNHEY, CDR2 SVGEGT. Trimming cost V 2 bases and J 7 bases; bases outside gene matches: 7. Here the CDR3 DNA reads TGTGCCAGCAGTTACCCCGGGACAGGAGAGAATGAGCAGTTCTTC. Translation: CASSYPGTGENEQFF.

V is TRBV9 and J is TRBJ1-5; no clear D gene. Germline lookup yields CDR1 SGDLS and CDR2 YYNGEE. CDR3 length: 14 amino acids. Trimming removed 0 bases at V and 7 bases at J, with 11 bases between. Here the CDR3 DNA reads TGTGCCAGCAGCGTAGATGGACGACAACAGCCCCAGCATTTT. Its translation: CASSVDGRQQPQHF. Combining the CDR3 with reference TRBV9 and TRBJ1-5 gives the whole variable domain DSGVTQTPKHLITATGQRVTLRCSPRSGDLSVYWYQQSLDQGLQFLIQYYNGEERAKGNILERFSAQQFPDLHSELNLSSLELGDSALYFCASSVDGRQQPQHFGDGTRLSIL.

The chain couples TRBV7-8 to TRBJ1-1; maybe TRBD1 (6 bases). The V gene's germline CDR1 is SGHVS and CDR2 FQNEAQ. The CDR3 has 12 amino acids. V shed 5 bases and J shed 11 bases, with 15 bases lying between them. The CDR3 loop is CASSPPGDYAFF. The CDR3 DNA reads as TGTGCCAGCAGCCCCCCAGGGGATTATGCTTTCTTT.

The CDR3 reads CASSLEPLGANVLTF. The CDR3 nucleotides are TGTGCCAGCAGCTTAGAACCGCTTGGGGCCAACGTCCTGACTTTC. This rearrangement joins TRBV7-2 to TRBJ2-6; no clear D. Germline V gives CDR1 SGHTA, CDR2 FQGNSA. CDR3 size: 15 residues. Trimming pared 1 base from V and 3 bases from J, leaving 7 bases between.

This clone turned up a few times. The CDR3, as DNA: TGCGCCAGCAGCTCGCCGAGACTAGCGGCAAACCTACGACAAGAGACCCAGTACTTC. This sequence encodes CASSSPRLAANLRQETQYF. The rearrangement uses TRBV5-1 and TRBJ2-5, with TRBD2 matching over 9 bases. Unmatched junction bases numbered 17, after V lost 3 bases and J lost 2 bases. Looked up from germline, CDR1 is SGHRS and CDR2 is YFSETQ. This CDR3 comprises 19 residues.

This clone was observed a handful of times. The chain employs TRBV19 and TRBJ2-2; D call uncertain. Per germline, CDR1 LNHDA and CDR2 SQIVND (reference sequence). This CDR3 contains 15 residues. Trimming removed 1 base from V and 1 base from J, with 7 bases in between. CDR3 loop: CASSIVVKNTGELFF. In DNA, the CDR3 is TGTGCCAGTAGTATAGTAGTCAAGAACACCGGGGAGCTGTTTTTT.

The J gene is TRBJ2-2, the V gene TRBV9; TRBD1 or TRBD2 may be the D gene (6 bases each). CDR1 and CDR2 from the germline V gene are SGDLS and YYNGEE. The V end lost 4 bases, the J end lost 7 bases, and 11 bases lay between the germline ends. CDR3 length: 13 residues. CDR3 in DNA: TGTGCCAGCAGCTCGGGGGCGGGCGGGGAGCTGTTTTTT. This translates into CASSSGAGGELFF.

V usage is TRBV7-2 and J usage is TRBJ2-7, with 12 bases lining up with TRBD2. Germline V gene sequence: CDR1 SGHTA, CDR2 FQGNSA. V was clipped by 0 bases and J by 1 base; unmatched bases: 10. This CDR3 region has 19 residues. The CDR3 spells CASSLAVGTSGSFSYEQYF. In nucleotides, the CDR3 is TGTGCCAGCAGCTTAGCCGTCGGGACTAGCGGGTCGTTTTCCTACGAGCAGTACTTC.

The V gene is TRBV28, the J gene TRBJ1-2, with TRBD1 as a possible D gene (5 bases). Deletions cut 1 base from V and 7 bases from J, with 19 bases between. This CDR3 has 16 amino acids. Germline V gene lookup returns CDR1 MDHEN and CDR2 SYDVKM. The CDR3 DNA sequence: TGTGCCAGCAGTTTATCCCCGGGACCCGTGGGGACTGGCTACACCTTC. Translation: CASSLSPGPVGTGYTF.

The chain couples TRBV5-1 to TRBJ1-5; tentatively, D is TRBD1 (5 bases). CDR3 length: 15 amino acids. The germline V and J ends were trimmed by 0 bases and 0 bases, with 7 bases remaining between them. CDR1 is SGHRS, CDR2 YFSETQ, per germline. Here the CDR3 reads CASSLGQGSNQPQHF. The CDR3 region has the DNA TGCGCCAGCAGCTTGGGTCAGGGTAGCAATCAGCCCCAGCATTTT.

This clone was observed once. Here the CDR3 DNA reads TGTGCCAGCAGCCCGACTAGCGGGAGATCCAATGAGCAGTTCTTC. Residues: CASSPTSGRSNEQFF. V is TRBV7-9 and J is TRBJ2-1, with 12 bases lining up with TRBD2. The CDR3 extends over 15 amino acids. The germline V gene has CDR1 SEHNR and CDR2 FQNEAQ (reference sequence). Germline trimming cut 5 bases from V and 6 bases from J; bases unmatched to any gene: 5.

CDR3 in DNA: TGTGCCAGCAGCGTACCGCCGGGACAAACCTACAATGAGCAGTTCTTC. Residues: CASSVPPGQTYNEQFF. The rearrangement links TRBV9 to TRBJ2-1, with D possibly TRBD1 on 6 matching bases. The V gene's germline CDR1 is SGDLS and CDR2 YYNGEE. Trimming shortened V by 1 base and J by 2 bases, and 13 bases separated the two germline ends. The CDR3 is 16 residues long. Combining the CDR3 with reference TRBV9 and TRBJ2-1 gives the whole variable domain DSGVTQTPKHLITATGQRVTLRCSPRSGDLSVYWYQQSLDQGLQFLIQYYNGEERAKGNILERFSAQQFPDLHSELNLSSLELGDSALYFCASSVPPGQTYNEQFFGPGTRLTVL.

The chain recombines TRBV10-3 with TRBJ2-1; D is unclear. V was trimmed by 3 bases and J by 8 bases, leaving 11 bases between them. CDR3 length: 13 residues. Per germline, CDR1 ENHRY and CDR2 SYGVKD. The CDR3 loop reads CAISDSWLYEQFF. The DNA of the CDR3 is TGTGCCATCAGTGATTCTTGGCTATATGAGCAGTTCTTC.

The chain uses TRBV19 and TRBJ1-1; possibly TRBD1 for D (5 bases). Trimming removed 3 bases from V and 0 bases from J, with 11 bases in between. Germline assignment: CDR1 LNHDA and CDR2 SQIVND (reference sequence). The length of the CDR3 is 15 residues. The CDR3 spells CASSILGLLNTEAFF. The CDR3 nucleotides are TGTGCCAGTAGTATCCTGGGACTGCTGAACACTGAAGCTTTCTTT.

The rearrangement uses TRBV27 and TRBJ2-3, with 9 positions matching TRBD1. Per germline, CDR1 MNHEY and CDR2 SMNVEV (reference sequence). The CDR3 has 14 residues. Germline trimming cut 7 bases from V and 7 bases from J; bases unmatched to any gene: 9. The CDR3 bases are TGTGCCAGCATAGACTACACAGGGGGCTATACGCAGTATTTT. Its protein is CASIDYTGGYTQYF.

V is TRBV5-8 and J is TRBJ2-2; 12 bases match TRBD1. CDR3 length: 15 amino acids. With V trimmed by 5 bases and J by 7 bases, 6 bases remained unmatched. Germline CDR1 reads SGHTS; CDR2 reads YDEGEE. The CDR3 sequence is CASSAGQGAIGELFF. In DNA, the CDR3 is TGTGCCAGCAGTGCGGGACAGGGGGCGATCGGGGAGCTGTTTTTT.

This clone was seen a few times. The V gene is TRBV14, the J gene TRBJ2-7; D is uncertain. The CDR3 length is 15 residues. V lost 2 bases and J lost 4, with 15 bases in between. The germline V gene has CDR1 SGHDN and CDR2 FVKESK. The CDR3 nucleotides read TGTGCCAGCAGCCAAATTTTGGTGGGGTTTTACGAGCAGTACTTC. Its translation: CASSQILVGFYEQYF. Variable domain in full (rest from reference TRBV14 and TRBJ2-7): EAGVTQFPSHSVIEKGQTVTLRCDPISGHDNLYWYRRVMGKEIKFLLHFVKESKQDESGMPNNRFLAERTGGTYSTLKVQPAELEDSGVYFCASSQILVGFYEQYFGPGTRLTVT.

V gene TRBV6-6 combines with J gene TRBJ2-1; 13 bases are shared with TRBD2. The CDR3 extends over 15 amino acids. Germline trimming cut 5 bases from V and 7 bases from J; bases unmatched to any gene: 5. Per germline, CDR1 MNHNY and CDR2 SVGAGI (reference sequence). CDR3 bases: TGTGCCAGCAGTCCTATGACTAGCGGGAGGAATGAGCAGTTCTTC. Translation: CASSPMTSGRNEQFF.

This chain uses TRBV6-4 with TRBJ1-2; 8 nucleotides align to TRBD1. The germline gives CDR1 MRHNA, CDR2 SNTAGT. CDR3 length equals 16 residues. The V and J ends lost 0 bases and 1 base, in that order; junction bases with no gene match: 4. CDR3 DNA: TGTGCCAGCAGTGACTCAAGACAGGGGCTTAACTATGGCTACACCTTC. As protein: CASSDSRQGLNYGYTF.

The gene calls are TRBV3-1 (or the pseudogene TRBV3-2) and TRBJ2-3; 9 bases match TRBD2. V gave up 0 bases and J gave up 0 bases; unmatched junction bases: 4. Germline loops: CDR1 LGHDT, CDR2 YNNKEL (reference sequence). There are 17 residues in the CDR3. CDR3 bases: TGTGCCAGCAGCCAAGACGTCCTAGCGGGAAGCACAGATACGCAGTATTTT. Translation: CASSQDVLAGSTDTQYF.

This sequence joins TRBV6-6 and TRBJ2-3, with no clear D. With 0 bases removed from V and 1 base from J, the gap between germline ends came to 5 bases. The CDR3 runs 14 residues. The germline V gene has CDR1 MNHNY and CDR2 SVGAGI (reference sequence). The CDR3 DNA sequence: TGTGCCAGCAGTTACTCGTCTCGCACAGATACGCAGTATTTT. It codes for CASSYSSRTDTQYF.

The CDR3 loop reads CASSLEVGPGNTIYF. In DNA, the CDR3 is TGTGCCAGCAGCTTAGAAGTGGGGCCTGGAAACACCATATATTTT. The chain has TRBV7-6 and TRBJ1-3; possibly TRBD1 for D (5 bases). Germline values: CDR1 SGHVS, CDR2 FNYEAQ. The V end lost 1 base, the J end lost 2 bases, and 9 bases lay between the germline ends. The CDR3 runs to 15 residues.

The J gene is TRBJ2-1, the V gene TRBV7-8; 12 bases map to TRBD2. CDR3 length: 17 residues. V gave up 3 bases and J gave up 3 bases; unmatched junction bases: 6. The V gene's germline CDR1 is SGHVS and CDR2 FQNEAQ. The CDR3 here is CASSLRLAGAYYNEQFF. DNA for the CDR3: TGTGCCAGCAGCTTGAGACTAGCGGGAGCATACTACAATGAGCAGTTCTTC.

The chain combines TRBV3-1 (or the pseudogene TRBV3-2) with TRBJ2-1; the match to TRBD2 covers 15 bases. The germline V gene encodes CDR1 LGHDT and CDR2 YNNKEL (reference sequence). The CDR3 covers 15 residues. V trimming: 1 base; J trimming: 9 bases; junction bases outside the gene matches: 1. The CDR3 protein is CASSQGTSGRGEQFF. The CDR3 DNA reads TGTGCCAGCAGCCAAGGGACTAGCGGGAGGGGTGAGCAGTTCTTC.

The chain uses TRBV15 and TRBJ1-3; D unresolved. The CDR3 has 16 amino acids. The germline V and J ends were trimmed by 2 bases and 2 bases, with 13 bases remaining between them. The germline V gene has CDR1 LNHNV and CDR2 YYDKDF (reference sequence). The CDR3 DNA reads TGTGCCACCAGCAGAAAAGACATTCCACCTGGAAACACCATATATTTT. Protein sequence: CATSRKDIPPGNTIYF.

Comments on this clone: The same CDR3 arises from other DNA sequences in this sample as well. This chain links TRBV3-1 (or the pseudogene TRBV3-2) with TRBJ1-1; D is undetermined. The CDR3 has 13 residues. Germline V CDR1 and CDR2: LGHDT, YNNKEL (reference sequence). With 1 base removed from V and 1 base from J, the gap between germline ends came to 4 bases. For the CDR3, the DNA is TGTGCCAGCAGCCAAGCAGGGAACACTGAAGCTTTCTTT. Translating it yields CASSQAGNTEAFF.